One sample yielded the 6 T cell receptor beta chains listed below, sequenced in a study of OX40 agonist ivuxolimab in advanced cancers. Sequenced by immunoSEQ multiplex PCR; TCRdb stores in-frame clones only, minus some. The table has about 36,000 clones, roughly 69% seen once. Sequences were derived from CD4+ or CD8+ T cells sorted from blood, sampled in a trial of the OX40 agonist ivuxolimab. The receptors were gathered from an adult with an advanced solid tumor such as melanoma, head and neck, liver or kidney cancer.

The chain carries TRBV15 and TRBJ1-5; TRBD1 matches 9 bases. CDR3 length: 14 amino acids. The V gene end was trimmed by 4 bases and the J gene end by 6 bases; junction bases not matched to a gene: 4. Germline values: CDR1 LNHNV, CDR2 YYDKDF (reference sequence). In DNA, the CDR3 is TGTGCCACCAGCACCACAGGGGGCGGTCAGCCCCAGCATTTT. The encoded protein is CATSTTGGGQPQHF. Based on the CDR3 plus reference TRBV15 and TRBJ1-5, the full variable domain is DAMVIQNPRYQVTQFGKPVTLSCSQTLNHNVMYWYQQKSSQAPKLLFHYYDKDFNNEADTPDNFQSRRPNTSFCFLDIRSPGLGDTAMYLCATSTTGGGQPQHFGDGTRLSIL.

V and J are TRBV5-1 and TRBJ2-1; D perhaps matches TRBD2 (6 bases). This CDR3 has 14 amino acids. Germline V gene sequence: CDR1 SGHRS, CDR2 YFSETQ. The V gene lost 4 bases and the J gene lost 10 bases, with 18 bases spanning the gap. The CDR3 here is CASSGRGEEGEQFF. CDR3 coding DNA: TGCGCCAGCAGCGGCCGCGGGGAAGAGGGGGAGCAGTTCTTC.

The J gene is TRBJ1-2, the V gene TRBV5-5; no clear D gene. From germline, CDR1 is SGHKS and CDR2 YYEKEE (reference sequence). V gave up 0 bases and J gave up 8 bases, with 17 bases separating them. The CDR3 contains 15 residues. The CDR3 is CASSLAGDVAQGYTF. Here the CDR3 DNA reads TGTGCCAGCAGCTTGGCCGGGGATGTGGCGCAGGGCTACACCTTC.

In nucleotides, the CDR3 is TGTGCCAGCATGCTGGGACAGGGTGACGAGCAGTACTTC. It codes for CASMLGQGDEQYF. The chain recombines TRBV6-1 with TRBJ2-7; 9 bases agree with TRBD1. This CDR3 region has 13 residues. CDR1 and CDR2 from the germline V gene are MNHNS and SASEGT. V lost 7 bases, J lost 5 bases, and 6 bases stayed unmatched.

The CDR3 loop reads CASSLGTGYGYTF. The CDR3 bases are TGTGCCAGCAGCTTAGGGACTGGTTATGGCTACACCTTC. The V and J genes are TRBV11-2 and TRBJ1-2; no firm D call. The V end was cut by 1 base, the J end by 5 bases, with 8 bases between. In germline, CDR1 is SGHAT, CDR2 FQNNGV. The CDR3 is 13 amino acids.

This chain joins TRBV18 and TRBJ2-6, with D unresolved. The germline gives CDR1 KGHSH, CDR2 LQKENI. Trimming pared 4 bases from V and 0 bases from J, leaving 4 bases between. This CDR3 is 14 amino acids long. DNA for the CDR3: TGTGCCAGCTCACTACCCTCTGGGGCCAACGTCCTGACTTTC. It specifies CASSLPSGANVLTF.